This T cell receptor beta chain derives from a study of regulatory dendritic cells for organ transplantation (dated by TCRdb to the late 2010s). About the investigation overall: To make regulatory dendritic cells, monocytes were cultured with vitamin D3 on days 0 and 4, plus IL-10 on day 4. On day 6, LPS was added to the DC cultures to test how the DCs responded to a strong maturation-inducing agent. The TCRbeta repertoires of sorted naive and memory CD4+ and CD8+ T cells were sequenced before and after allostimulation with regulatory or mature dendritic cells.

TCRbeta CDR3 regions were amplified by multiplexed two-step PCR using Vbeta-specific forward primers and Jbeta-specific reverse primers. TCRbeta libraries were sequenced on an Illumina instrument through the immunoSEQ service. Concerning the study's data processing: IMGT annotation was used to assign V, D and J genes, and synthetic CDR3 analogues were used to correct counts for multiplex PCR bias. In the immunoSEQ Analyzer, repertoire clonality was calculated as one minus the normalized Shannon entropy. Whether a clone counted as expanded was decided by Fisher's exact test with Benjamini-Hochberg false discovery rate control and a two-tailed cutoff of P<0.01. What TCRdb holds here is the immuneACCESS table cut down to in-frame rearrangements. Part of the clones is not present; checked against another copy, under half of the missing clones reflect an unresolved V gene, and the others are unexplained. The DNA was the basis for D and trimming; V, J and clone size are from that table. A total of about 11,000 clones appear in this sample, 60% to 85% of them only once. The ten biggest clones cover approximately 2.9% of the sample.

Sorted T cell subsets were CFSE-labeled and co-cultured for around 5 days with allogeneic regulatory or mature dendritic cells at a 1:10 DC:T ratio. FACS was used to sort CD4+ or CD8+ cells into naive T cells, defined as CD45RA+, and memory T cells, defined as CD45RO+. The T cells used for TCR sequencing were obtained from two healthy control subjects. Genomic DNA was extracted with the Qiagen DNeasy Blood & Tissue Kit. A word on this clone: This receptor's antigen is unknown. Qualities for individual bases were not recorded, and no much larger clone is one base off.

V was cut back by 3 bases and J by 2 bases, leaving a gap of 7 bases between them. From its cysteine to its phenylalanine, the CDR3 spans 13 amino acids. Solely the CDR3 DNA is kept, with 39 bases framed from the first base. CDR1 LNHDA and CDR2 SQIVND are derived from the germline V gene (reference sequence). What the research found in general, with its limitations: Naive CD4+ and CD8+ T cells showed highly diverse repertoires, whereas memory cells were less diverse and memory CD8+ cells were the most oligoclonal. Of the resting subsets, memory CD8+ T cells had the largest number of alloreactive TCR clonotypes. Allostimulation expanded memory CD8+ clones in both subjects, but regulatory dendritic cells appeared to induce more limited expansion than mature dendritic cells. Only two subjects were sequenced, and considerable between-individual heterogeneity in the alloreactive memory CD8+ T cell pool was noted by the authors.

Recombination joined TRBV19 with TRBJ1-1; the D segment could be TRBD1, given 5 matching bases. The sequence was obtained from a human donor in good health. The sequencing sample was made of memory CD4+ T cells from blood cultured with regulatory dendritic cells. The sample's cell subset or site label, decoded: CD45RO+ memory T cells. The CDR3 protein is CASSIWGNTEAFF. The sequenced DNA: TGTGCCAGTAGTATTTGGGGCAACACTGAAGCTTTCTTT.